Listed below are T cell receptor beta chains from one sample, sequenced in a study of blood T cells in healthy people across ages. TCRdb re-analysed the 5' RACE reads in MiXCR, keeping a single row per CDR3 protein. In the table there are 1.5 million to 1.9 million distinct CDR3 sequences, under 55% of which are singletons. The sample was blood. The receptor set was obtained from a woman younger than 30 in good health. Both conserved end residues are part of each CDR3. The order of the fields is clone size, J gene, D gene, V gene, CDR3 protein, CDR3 DNA. A D gene is named only where the DNA matches it firmly. Only some rows state a clone size, as once, few, many or a class for expanded clones.

clone_size: .; j_call: TRBJ1-1; d_call: .; v_call: TRBV7-2; cdr3_aa: CASSLYREGEAFF; cdr3_nt: TGTGCCAGCAGCTTGTACCGGGAGGGTGAAGCTTTCTTT
clone_size: few; j_call: TRBJ2-5; d_call: TRBD2; v_call: TRBV20-1; cdr3_aa: CSASRLAGQETQYF; cdr3_nt: TGCAGTGCTTCCCGGCTAGCGGGCCAAGAGACCCAGTACTTC
clone_size: few; j_call: TRBJ1-4; d_call: TRBD1; v_call: TRBV7-9; cdr3_aa: CASSPPGQGNEKLFF; cdr3_nt: TGTGCCAGCAGCCCGCCGGGACAGGGGAACGAAAAACTGTTTTTT
clone_size: .; j_call: TRBJ1-2; d_call: .; v_call: TRBV4-1; cdr3_aa: CASSQDAGFPYGYTF; cdr3_nt: TGCGCCAGCAGCCAAGATGCTGGGTTTCCCTATGGCTACACCTTC
clone_size: .; j_call: TRBJ2-3; d_call: .; v_call: TRBV9; cdr3_aa: CAVPEGTDTQYF; cdr3_nt: TGTGCCGTTCCCGAGGGCACAGATACGCAGTATTTT
clone_size: few; j_call: TRBJ2-3; d_call: .; v_call: TRBV29-1; cdr3_aa: CSARVQNTDTQYF; cdr3_nt: TGCAGCGCCAGGGTTCAAAACACAGATACGCAGTATTTT
clone_size: few; j_call: TRBJ2-7; d_call: .; v_call: TRBV25-1; cdr3_aa: CASRGLLEQYF; cdr3_nt: TGTGCCAGCAGGGGACTCCTCGAGCAGTACTTC
clone_size: .; j_call: TRBJ1-1; d_call: .; v_call: TRBV4-2; cdr3_aa: CAVRDDRSYTEAFF; cdr3_nt: TGTGCAGTTAGGGACGACAGGTCATACACTGAAGCTTTCTTT
clone_size: .; j_call: TRBJ2-7; d_call: TRBD1; v_call: TRBV7-2; cdr3_aa: CASSPQTRTTGYEQYF; cdr3_nt: TGTGCCAGCAGCCCGCAAACAAGGACGACAGGGTACGAGCAGTACTTC
clone_size: few; j_call: TRBJ2-3; d_call: TRBD2; v_call: TRBV11-1; cdr3_aa: CASSSTTWTSGRSGDTQYF; cdr3_nt: TGTGCCAGCAGCTCTACCACCTGGACTAGCGGGAGGTCGGGGGATACGCAGTATTTT
clone_size: .; j_call: TRBJ1-2; d_call: .; v_call: TRBV29-1; cdr3_aa: CSVWDQQGNYGYTF; cdr3_nt: TGCAGCGTTTGGGACCAACAGGGTAACTATGGCTACACCTTC
clone_size: once; j_call: TRBJ1-2; d_call: TRBD1; v_call: TRBV6-1; cdr3_aa: CASSERPKGTDRYGYTF; cdr3_nt: TGTGCCAGCAGTGAGAGGCCCAAAGGGACAGATCGCTATGGCTACACCTTC
clone_size: many; j_call: TRBJ2-1; d_call: .; v_call: TRBV29-1; cdr3_aa: CSVAAYNEQFF; cdr3_nt: TGCAGCGTTGCGGCTTACAATGAGCAGTTCTTC
clone_size: .; j_call: TRBJ1-2; d_call: .; v_call: TRBV12-3/TRBV12-4; cdr3_aa: CASSLFDRQYSYGYTF; cdr3_nt: TGTGCCAGCAGCTTATTCGACAGGCAGTACTCCTATGGCTACACCTTC
clone_size: .; j_call: TRBJ2-5; d_call: TRBD2; v_call: TRBV4-2; cdr3_aa: CASSQALAGGPNEQYF; cdr3_nt: TGTGCCAGCAGCCAAGCGCTAGCGGGGGGGCCGAATGAGCAGTACTTC
clone_size: .; j_call: TRBJ1-1; d_call: TRBD1; v_call: TRBV20-1; cdr3_aa: CSARGPGTGYTEAFF; cdr3_nt: TGCAGTGCTAGGGGTCCCGGGACAGGATACACTGAAGCTTTCTTT
clone_size: .; j_call: TRBJ2-1; d_call: .; v_call: TRBV14; cdr3_aa: CASSQVLSRQFF; cdr3_nt: TGTGCCAGCAGCCAAGTGTTGAGTCGGCAGTTCTTC
clone_size: .; j_call: TRBJ1-2; d_call: .; v_call: TRBV19; cdr3_aa: CASKEEGIVYGYTF; cdr3_nt: TGTGCCAGTAAGGAGGAGGGGATAGTTTATGGCTACACCTTC
clone_size: .; j_call: TRBJ2-3; d_call: TRBD2; v_call: TRBV12-3/TRBV12-4; cdr3_aa: CASRGTSGGSNTDTQYF; cdr3_nt: TGTGCCAGCAGGGGGACTAGCGGGGGGTCGAACACAGATACGCAGTATTTT
clone_size: .; j_call: TRBJ2-5; d_call: TRBD2; v_call: TRBV20-1; cdr3_aa: CSARYGLADQETQYF; cdr3_nt: TGCAGTGCTAGATACGGACTAGCGGACCAAGAGACCCAGTACTTC